The clone carrying this T cell receptor beta chain has just one count. Its antigen is unknown. CDR1 and CDR2 (germline): LNHDA, SQIVND (reference sequence). Trimming shortened V by 7 bases and J by 0 bases, and 13 bases separated the two germline ends. The CDR3 spans 16 residues. This sample is part of a study of shared clonotypes between healthy human individuals. Whole-study results and caveats: Few donors restricted represented genetic and exposure-history diversity. Sampling involved blood alone; tissue repertoires likely differ. Clonotype sharing across four donors was observed for around 5% of naive CD4 clonotypes.

Profiled with immunoSEQ multiplex PCR; TCRdb holds only in-frame clones, not every one. Among millions of clones listed, 90% to 95% were seen once. Naivety among CD8 cells was defined by CD45RO negativity and positive CCR7 selection, thereby excluding terminally differentiated effector memory CD45RA+ cells. Specimen: naive CD8+ T cells from PBMCs. The sequence derives from a man younger than 35 in good health. Some clones in this sample may be carry-over from other donors' samples. This sequence joins TRBV19 and TRBJ2-6; D may be TRBD1 (6 bases). This CDR3 reads CASNGRGNSGANVLTF. The CDR3 nucleotides read TGTGCCAGTAATGGCAGGGGAAACTCTGGGGCCAACGTCCTGACTTTC.